Listed below are T cell receptor beta chains from one sample, sequenced in a study of T cell repertoires in cytomegalovirus infection. TCRdb re-called the reads through MiXCR, storing one row per CDR3 protein. The sample gives a few hundred thousand distinct CDR3 sequences, approximately 17% of which show up once; around 47% is in the top ten. Input material: CD8+ T cells from PBMCs. These receptor sequences come from a human donor in good health (CMV status not recorded). Some clones in this sample may be carry-over from other donors' samples. CDR3s include the opening cysteine and the closing phenylalanine or tryptophan. The D gene is left open where the match is weak. Where a row states a size, it is once, few, many or the class of an expanded clone; other rows omit it.

d_call j_call v_call clone_size cdr3_aa cdr3_nt
TRBD2 TRBJ2-7 TRBV5-1 few CASSLAPGGEQYF TGCGCCAGCAGCTTGGCCCCGGGAGGCGAGCAGTACTTC
TRBD1 TRBJ2-1 TRBV27 many CASRQGVYNEQFF TGTGCCAGCAGACAGGGGGTCTACAATGAGCAGTTCTTC
TRBD2 TRBJ2-1 TRBV4-2 few CASSRRVLAGNNEQFF TGTGCCAGCAGCCGCCGCGTACTAGCGGGAAACAATGAGCAGTTCTTC
. TRBJ2-5 TRBV28 . CASSFLQEETQYF TGTGCCAGCAGTTTTCTACAGGAAGAGACCCAGTACTTC
. TRBJ2-1 TRBV7-9 many CASRPLTPDEQFF TGTGCCAGCAGGCCGCTAACGCCCGATGAGCAGTTCTTC
TRBD1 TRBJ1-2 TRBV27 many CASRPDRASGYTF TGTGCCAGCAGACCCGACAGGGCTTCTGGCTACACCTTC
. TRBJ1-1 TRBV7-2 many CASSPAGALNTEAFF TGTGCCAGCAGTCCCGCGGGGGCGCTAAACACTGAAGCTTTCTTT
. TRBJ2-1 TRBV7-6 many CASSLVWGDNEQFF TGTGCCAGCAGCTTAGTTTGGGGTGACAATGAGCAGTTCTTC
. TRBJ1-2 TRBV6-1 many CASTQVNGYTF TGTGCCAGCACCCAGGTCAATGGCTACACCTTC
TRBD2 TRBJ2-7 TRBV6-2/TRBV6-3 . CASSASGGIDEQYF TGTGCCAGCAGTGCTAGCGGGGGGATCGACGAGCAGTACTTC
. TRBJ1-1 TRBV11-2 few CASSLVHGAAEAFF TGTGCCAGCAGCTTAGTGCACGGGGCGGCTGAAGCTTTCTTT
. TRBJ2-7 TRBV28 many CASSLTGGGQAYEQYF TGTGCCAGCAGTCTAACAGGTGGGGGGCAGGCCTACGAGCAGTACTTC
TRBD1 TRBJ2-2 TRBV15 few CATSGPQGEGTGELFF TGTGCCACCAGCGGCCCGCAGGGGGAAGGTACCGGGGAGCTGTTTTTT
. TRBJ1-5 TRBV20-1 . CSASDRRIQPQHF TGCAGTGCCAGTGACAGGAGAATTCAGCCCCAGCATTTT
. TRBJ1-1 TRBV5-5 few CASSPLLGQNTEAFF TGTGCCAGCAGCCCCCTTCTGGGACAGAACACTGAAGCTTTCTTT
TRBD1 TRBJ2-7 TRBV27 . CASSLSTGNFPAGEQYF TGTGCCAGCAGTTTATCGACAGGGAACTTTCCCGCTGGAGAGCAGTACTTC
TRBD2 TRBJ2-3 TRBV19 . CASSIVGLAGRDTQYF TGTGCCAGTAGTATAGTAGGACTAGCGGGGAGAGATACGCAGTATTTT
. TRBJ1-5 TRBV19 . CASSPGGEPQHF TGTGCCAGTAGCCCCGGGGGGGAGCCCCAGCATTTT
. TRBJ2-3 TRBV6-5 . CASSLYTTLTDTQYF TGTGCCAGCAGTTTATACACCACACTGACAGATACGCAGTATTTT
. TRBJ2-1 TRBV27 few CASSFTSTNEQFF TGTGCCAGCAGTTTCACCAGTACCAATGAGCAGTTCTTC
. TRBJ2-2 TRBV4-2 . CASSQDRWTPNTGELFF TGTGCCAGCAGCCAAGATAGGTGGACTCCGAACACCGGGGAGCTGTTTTTT
. TRBJ2-3 TRBV28 many CASSPADTQYF TGTGCCAGCTCCCCCGCAGATACGCAGTATTTT
. TRBJ2-2 TRBV12-3/TRBV12-4 . CASSLVSGDTGELFF TGTGCCAGCAGTTTAGTCTCCGGCGACACCGGGGAGCTGTTTTTT
. TRBJ2-3 TRBV7-9 many CASSPPRAADTQYF TGTGCCAGCAGCCCACCGCGGGCCGCGGATACGCAGTATTTT
. TRBJ1-1 TRBV19 few CASSGAVVLNTEAFF TGTGCCAGTAGTGGGGCAGTAGTTCTGAACACTGAAGCTTTCTTT